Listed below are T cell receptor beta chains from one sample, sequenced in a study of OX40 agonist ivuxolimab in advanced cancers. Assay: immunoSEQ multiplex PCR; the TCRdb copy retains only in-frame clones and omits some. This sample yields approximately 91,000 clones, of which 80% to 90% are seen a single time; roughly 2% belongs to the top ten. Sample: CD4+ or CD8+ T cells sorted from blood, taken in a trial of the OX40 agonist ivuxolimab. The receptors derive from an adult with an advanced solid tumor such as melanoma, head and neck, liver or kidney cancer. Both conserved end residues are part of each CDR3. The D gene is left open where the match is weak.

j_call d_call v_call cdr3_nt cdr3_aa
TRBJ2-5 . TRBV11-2 TGTGCCAGCAGCTTAGGGCGGCAAGAGACCCAGTACTTC CASSLGRQETQYF
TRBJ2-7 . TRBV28 TGTGCCAGCAGCCCCCCCCCACTTTACGAGCAGTACTTC CASSPPPLYEQYF
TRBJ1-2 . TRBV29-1 TGCAGCGCCGGGGGGGCAGAGAATAGCTACACCTTC CSAGGAENSYTF
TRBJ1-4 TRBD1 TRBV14 TGTGCCAGCAGCCCTCGACAGGGACCCGCAACTAATGAAAAACTGTTTTTT CASSPRQGPATNEKLFF
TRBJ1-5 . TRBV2 TGTGCCGGGGCCGAGGAGGGCCAGCCCCAGCATTTT CAGAEEGQPQHF
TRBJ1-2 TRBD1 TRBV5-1 TGCGCCAGCAGCGCTACAGGGGGCCTTGGCTACACCTTC CASSATGGLGYTF
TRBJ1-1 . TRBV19 TGTGCCAGTAGTATACAGGGTTTGAACACTGAAGCTTTCTTT CASSIQGLNTEAFF
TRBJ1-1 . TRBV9 TGTGCCAGCAAGGGGAACACTGAAGCTTTCTTT CASKGNTEAFF
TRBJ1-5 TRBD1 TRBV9 TGTGCCAGCAGCAAGGGGACAGGGGTACAGCCCCAGCATTTT CASSKGTGVQPQHF
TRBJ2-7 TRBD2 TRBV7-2 TGTGCCAGCAGCTTAGTAGGGACTAGCGGGGGGGCCGACGAGCAGTACTTC CASSLVGTSGGADEQYF
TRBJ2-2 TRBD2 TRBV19 TGTGCCAGTAGTATAGCAGCGGGGGTTATCACCGGGGAGCTGTTTTTT CASSIAAGVITGELFF
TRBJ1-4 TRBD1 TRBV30 TGTGCCTGGGAGACCGGGACAGGAGATGAAAAACTGTTTTTT CAWETGTGDEKLFF
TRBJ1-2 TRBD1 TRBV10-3 TGTGCCATCAGTGAGTCCAGTAACAGGGGCGGATCTGGCTACACCTTC CAISESSNRGGSGYTF
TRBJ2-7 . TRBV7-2 TGTGCCAGCAGCTTAGATAACCTAAGCTCCTACGAGCAGTACTTC CASSLDNLSSYEQYF
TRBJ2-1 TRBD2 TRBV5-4 TGTGCCAGCAGCGAGCGTCCCCTAGCGGGGGGGTCTGAGCAGTTCTTC CASSERPLAGGSEQFF